This T cell receptor (beta chain) is from a study of blood T cell repertoires in COVID-19 (dated by TCRdb to 2020 to 2022). Regarding the research as a whole: Samples covering the acute and convalescent phases of COVID-19 were provided by collaborators in the United States, Italy and Spain. A freely available public database, intended as a resource for researchers studying the immune response to SARS-CoV-2, is where the repertoires were released. Subjects who had been exposed to COVID-19, were actively infected with it, or had recovered from it provided the deeply sampled blood TCRbeta repertoires that made up the dataset. The prospective study material was composed of cDNA or gDNA derived from T cells, B-cell-depleted T cells, or PBMCs. Samples were obtained from the ongoing ImmuneRACE study (first 160 participants) and from roughly 1,300 subjects provided by 6 global collaborators. HLA class I and class II types, where available, came from metadata supplied by the sample provider rather than from assay-based typing. A de-identified subject ID, COVID-19 status, age in years and sex were almost always included in the sample metadata. What the study reported, not specific to this receptor: The amount of clinical and demographic metadata varied by source and participant and was provided uncurated.

The CDR3, cysteine through phenylalanine, is 14 amino acids long. Left in the record is the CDR3 DNA by itself, 42 bases read in frame from the first base. The V end gives up 5 bases and the J end 4 bases, leaving 7 bases in the junction not matched to a gene. The germline V gene supplies CDR1 SGHVS and CDR2 FQNEAQ. In the prospective study, participants were 18 to 89 years old, resided in 25 or so geographic areas of the United States, and were enrolled through a virtual design. Cohort assignment in the prospective study relied on participant-reported clinical history from a screening survey and a study questionnaire. For ImmuneRACE Cohort 3, a participant was defined as recovered based on two consecutive negative NP/OP PCR tests, clearance by a healthcare professional, or resolution of symptoms. Each participant in the prospective study had whole blood, serum and a nasopharyngeal or oropharyngeal swab collected by mobile phlebotomists. Prospective study participants could optionally give additional blood draws and questionnaires over a roughly two-month period. Prospective study blood samples were shipped either frozen or at room temperature before DNA extraction.

A word on this clone: What antigen it recognizes has not been identified. There are no base qualities to consult, and no much larger clone falls within one base.

TCRbeta CDR3 regions were amplified from genomic DNA using the immunoSEQ Assay, a bias-controlled multiplex PCR. The published analysis was carried out like this. Nucleated cell counts per sample were estimated from amplification of reference gene primers within the assay. To quantify the absolute abundance of each unique TCRbeta CDR3 rearrangement, sequence reads were collapsed and filtered. For each sample, productive Simpson clonality was calculated by taking the square root of Simpson's diversity index across productive rearrangements. TCRdb limited this immuneACCESS table to in-frame rearrangements with V and J called. A share of clones is missing; checked studies link under half to unresolved V genes, and the rest is unexplained. From that table come the V and J calls and clone size; the DNA was used to work out D and trimming. The sample yields approximately 260,000 clones; about 86% were counted once. The ten largest clones add up to 3.4% of the sample.

The sequence was collected from a man aged 45-65 years who had recovered from COVID-19. The rearranged chain carries TRBV7-8 and TRBJ2-5; 7 junctional bases match TRBD1. The material sequenced was PBMCs or T cells enriched from blood (not recorded which). The CDR3 region has the sequence CASSQRQGAETQYF. The nucleotide sequence reads as follows: TGTGCCAGCAGCCAACGACAGGGCGCAGAGACCCAGTACTTC.